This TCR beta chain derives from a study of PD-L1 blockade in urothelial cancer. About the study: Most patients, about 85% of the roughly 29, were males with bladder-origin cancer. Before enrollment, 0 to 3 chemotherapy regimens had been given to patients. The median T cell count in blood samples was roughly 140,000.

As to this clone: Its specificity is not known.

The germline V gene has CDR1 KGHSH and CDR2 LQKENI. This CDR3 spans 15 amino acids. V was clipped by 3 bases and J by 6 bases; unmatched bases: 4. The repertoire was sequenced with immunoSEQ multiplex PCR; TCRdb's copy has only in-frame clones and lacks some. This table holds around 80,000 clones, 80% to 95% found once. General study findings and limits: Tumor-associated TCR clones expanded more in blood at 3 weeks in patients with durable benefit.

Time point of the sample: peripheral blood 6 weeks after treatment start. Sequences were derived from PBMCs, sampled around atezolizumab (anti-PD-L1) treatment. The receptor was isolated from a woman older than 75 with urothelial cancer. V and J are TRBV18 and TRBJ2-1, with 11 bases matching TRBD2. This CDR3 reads CASSPTSGRGNEQFF. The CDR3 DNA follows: TGTGCCAGCTCACCCACTAGCGGGAGAGGCAATGAGCAGTTCTTC.